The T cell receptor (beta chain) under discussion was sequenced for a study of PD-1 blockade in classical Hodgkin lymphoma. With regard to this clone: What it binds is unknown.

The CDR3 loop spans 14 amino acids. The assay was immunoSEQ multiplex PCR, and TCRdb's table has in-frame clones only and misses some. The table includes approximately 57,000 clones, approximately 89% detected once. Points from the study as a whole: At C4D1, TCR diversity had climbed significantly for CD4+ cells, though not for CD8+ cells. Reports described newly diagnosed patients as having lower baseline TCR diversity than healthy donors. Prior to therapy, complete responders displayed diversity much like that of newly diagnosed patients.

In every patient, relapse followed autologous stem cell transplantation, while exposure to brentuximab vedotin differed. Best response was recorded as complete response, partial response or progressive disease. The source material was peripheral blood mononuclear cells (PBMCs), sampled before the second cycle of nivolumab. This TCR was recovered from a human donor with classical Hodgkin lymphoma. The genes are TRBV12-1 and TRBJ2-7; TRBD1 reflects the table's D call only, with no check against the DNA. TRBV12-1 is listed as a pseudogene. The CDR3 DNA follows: TGTGCCAGCAGGGCGGACAGGTTAACCTACGAGCAGTACTTC. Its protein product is CASRADRLTYEQYF.